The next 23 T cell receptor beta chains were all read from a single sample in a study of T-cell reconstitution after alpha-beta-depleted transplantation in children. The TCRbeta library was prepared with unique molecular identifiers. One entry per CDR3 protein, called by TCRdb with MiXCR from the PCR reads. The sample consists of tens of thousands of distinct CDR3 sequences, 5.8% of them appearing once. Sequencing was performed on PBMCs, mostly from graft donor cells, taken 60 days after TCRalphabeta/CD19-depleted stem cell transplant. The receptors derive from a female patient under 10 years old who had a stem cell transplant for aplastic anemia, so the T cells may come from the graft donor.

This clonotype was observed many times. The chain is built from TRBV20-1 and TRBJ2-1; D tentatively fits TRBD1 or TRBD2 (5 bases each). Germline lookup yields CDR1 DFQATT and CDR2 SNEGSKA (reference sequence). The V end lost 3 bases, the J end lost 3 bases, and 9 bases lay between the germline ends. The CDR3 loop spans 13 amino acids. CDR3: CSASTGLYNEQFF. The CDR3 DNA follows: TGCAGTGCTAGTACAGGACTCTACAATGAGCAGTTCTTC.

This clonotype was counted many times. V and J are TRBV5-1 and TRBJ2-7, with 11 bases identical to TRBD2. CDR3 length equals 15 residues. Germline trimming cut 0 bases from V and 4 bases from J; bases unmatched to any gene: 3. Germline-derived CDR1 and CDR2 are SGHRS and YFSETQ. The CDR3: CASSLVTSGTYEQYF. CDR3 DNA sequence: TGCGCCAGCAGCTTGGTGACTAGCGGGACATACGAGCAGTACTTC.

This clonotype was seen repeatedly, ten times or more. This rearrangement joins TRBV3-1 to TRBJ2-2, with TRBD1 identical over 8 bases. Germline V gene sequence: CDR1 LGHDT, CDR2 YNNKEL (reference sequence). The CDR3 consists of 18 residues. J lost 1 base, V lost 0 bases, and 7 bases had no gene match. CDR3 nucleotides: TGTGCCAGCAGCCAAGACCAACCCGGACAGGGGAACACCGGGGAGCTGTTTTTT. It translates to CASSQDQPGQGNTGELFF.

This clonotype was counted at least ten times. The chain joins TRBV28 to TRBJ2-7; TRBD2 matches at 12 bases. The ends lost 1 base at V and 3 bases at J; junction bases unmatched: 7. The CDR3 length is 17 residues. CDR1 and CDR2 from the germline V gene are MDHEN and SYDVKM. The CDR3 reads CASSLYGLAGPYYEQYF. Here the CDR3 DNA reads TGTGCCAGCAGTTTATATGGACTAGCGGGGCCCTACTACGAGCAGTACTTC.

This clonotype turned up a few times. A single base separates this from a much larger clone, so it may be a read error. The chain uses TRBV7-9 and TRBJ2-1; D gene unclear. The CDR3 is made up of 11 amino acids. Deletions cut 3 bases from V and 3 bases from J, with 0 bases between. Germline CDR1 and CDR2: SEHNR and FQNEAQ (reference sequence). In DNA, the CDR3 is TGTGCCAGCAGCTTCTACAATGAGCAGTTCTTC. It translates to CASSFYNEQFF.

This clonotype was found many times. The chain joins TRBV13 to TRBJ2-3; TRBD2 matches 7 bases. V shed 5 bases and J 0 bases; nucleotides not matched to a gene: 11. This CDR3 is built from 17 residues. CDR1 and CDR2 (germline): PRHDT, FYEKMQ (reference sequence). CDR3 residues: CASSPSGEGWSTDTQYF. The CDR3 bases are TGTGCCAGCAGCCCAAGTGGGGAGGGTTGGAGCACAGATACGCAGTATTTT.

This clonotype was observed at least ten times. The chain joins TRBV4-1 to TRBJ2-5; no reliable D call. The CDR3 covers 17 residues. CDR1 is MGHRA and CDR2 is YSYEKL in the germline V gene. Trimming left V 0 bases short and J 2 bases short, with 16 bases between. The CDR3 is CASSQDLIPAPQETQYF. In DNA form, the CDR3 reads TGCGCCAGCAGCCAAGATCTAATCCCCGCGCCTCAAGAGACCCAGTACTTC.

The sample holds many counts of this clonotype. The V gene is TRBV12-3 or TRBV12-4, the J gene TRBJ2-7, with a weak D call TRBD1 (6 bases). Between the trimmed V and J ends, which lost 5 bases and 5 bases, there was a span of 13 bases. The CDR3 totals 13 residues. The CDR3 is CASSARGLHEQYF. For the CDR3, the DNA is TGTGCCAGCAGTGCCAGGGGTCTCCACGAGCAGTACTTC.

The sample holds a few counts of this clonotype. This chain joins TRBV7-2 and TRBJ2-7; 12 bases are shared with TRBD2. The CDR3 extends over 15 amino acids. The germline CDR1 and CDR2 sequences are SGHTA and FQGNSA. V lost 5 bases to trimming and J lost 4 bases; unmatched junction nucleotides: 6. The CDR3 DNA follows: TGTGCCAGCAGCCGAACTACTAGCGGGAGGTACGAGCAGTACTTC. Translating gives CASSRTTSGRYEQYF.

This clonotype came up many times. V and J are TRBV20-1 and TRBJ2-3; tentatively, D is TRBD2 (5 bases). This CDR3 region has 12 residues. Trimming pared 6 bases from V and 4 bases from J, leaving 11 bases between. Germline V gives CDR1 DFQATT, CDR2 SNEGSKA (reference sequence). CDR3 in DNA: TGCAGTGCCATCCTACTAGCAGATACGCAGTATTTT. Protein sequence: CSAILLADTQYF.

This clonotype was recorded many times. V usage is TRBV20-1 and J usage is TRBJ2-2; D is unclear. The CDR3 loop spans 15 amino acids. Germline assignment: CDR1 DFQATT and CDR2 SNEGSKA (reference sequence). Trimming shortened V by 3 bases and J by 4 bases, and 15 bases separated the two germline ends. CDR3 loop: CSARGPAHRTGELFF. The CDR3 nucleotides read TGCAGTGCTAGGGGCCCAGCGCATCGCACCGGGGAGCTGTTTTTT.

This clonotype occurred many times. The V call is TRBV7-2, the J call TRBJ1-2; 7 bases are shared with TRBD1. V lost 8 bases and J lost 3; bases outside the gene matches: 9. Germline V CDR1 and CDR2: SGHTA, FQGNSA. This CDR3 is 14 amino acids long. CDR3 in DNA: TGTGCCAGCTCACACCTGGGACAGTACTATGGCTACACCTTC. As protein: CASSHLGQYYGYTF.

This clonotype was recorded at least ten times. The CDR3 is CSATLGGDNQPQHF. CDR3 nucleotide sequence: TGCAGTGCTACCCTGGGGGGGGACAATCAGCCCCAGCATTTT. The chain links TRBV20-1 to TRBJ1-5; D possibly corresponds to TRBD1 (5 bases). Per germline, CDR1 DFQATT and CDR2 SNEGSKA (reference sequence). The CDR3 length is 14 residues. V was trimmed by 4 bases and J by 3 bases, leaving 13 bases between them.

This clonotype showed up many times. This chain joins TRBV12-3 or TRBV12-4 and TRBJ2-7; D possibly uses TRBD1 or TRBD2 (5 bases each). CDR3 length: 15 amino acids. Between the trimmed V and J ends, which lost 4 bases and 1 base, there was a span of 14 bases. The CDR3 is CASSSSGTQSYEQYF. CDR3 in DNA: TGTGCCAGCAGTTCCTCCGGGACGCAATCCTACGAGCAGTACTTC.

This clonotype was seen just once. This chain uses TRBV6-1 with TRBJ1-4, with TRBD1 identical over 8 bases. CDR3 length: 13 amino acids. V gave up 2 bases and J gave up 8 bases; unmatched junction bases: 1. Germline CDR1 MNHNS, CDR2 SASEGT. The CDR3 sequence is CASSEQGAEKLFF. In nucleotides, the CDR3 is TGTGCCAGCAGTGAACAGGGGGCGGAAAAACTGTTTTTT.

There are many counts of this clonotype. The CDR3 protein is CASSLDVSKVETQYF. DNA of the CDR3: TGCGCCAGCAGCTTGGACGTCTCCAAGGTAGAGACCCAGTACTTC. V and J are TRBV5-1 and TRBJ2-5; no firm D call. Trimming cost V 0 bases and J 4 bases, with 13 bases left between them. Germline V gene lookup returns CDR1 SGHRS and CDR2 YFSETQ. CDR3 length: 15 residues.

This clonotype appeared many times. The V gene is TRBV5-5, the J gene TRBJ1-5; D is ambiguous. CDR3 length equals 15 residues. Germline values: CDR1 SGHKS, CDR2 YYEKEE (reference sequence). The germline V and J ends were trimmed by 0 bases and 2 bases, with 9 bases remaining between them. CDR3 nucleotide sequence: TGTGCCAGCAGCTTGGTAGCCGGAGGCAATCAGCCCCAGCATTTT. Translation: CASSLVAGGNQPQHF.

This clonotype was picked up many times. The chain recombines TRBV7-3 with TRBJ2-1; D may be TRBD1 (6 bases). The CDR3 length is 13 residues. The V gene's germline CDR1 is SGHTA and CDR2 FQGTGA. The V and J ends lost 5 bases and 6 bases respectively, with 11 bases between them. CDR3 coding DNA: TGTGCCAGCAGCCGTCAGGGGAGCAATGAGCAGTTCTTC. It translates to CASSRQGSNEQFF.

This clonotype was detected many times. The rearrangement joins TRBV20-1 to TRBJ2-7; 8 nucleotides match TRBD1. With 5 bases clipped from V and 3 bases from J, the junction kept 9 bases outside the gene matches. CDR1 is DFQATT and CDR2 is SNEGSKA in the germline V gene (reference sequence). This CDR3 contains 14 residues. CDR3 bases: TGCAGTGCTGGCCCCGGGACAGGTGACTACGAGCAGTACTTC. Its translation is CSAGPGTGDYEQYF.

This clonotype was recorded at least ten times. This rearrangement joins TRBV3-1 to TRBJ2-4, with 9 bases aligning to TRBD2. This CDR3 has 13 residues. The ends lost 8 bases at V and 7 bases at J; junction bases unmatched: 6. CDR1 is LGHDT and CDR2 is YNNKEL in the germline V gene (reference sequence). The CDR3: CASRGLAGNIQYF. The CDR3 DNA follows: TGTGCCAGCCGGGGGCTAGCGGGGAACATTCAGTACTTC.

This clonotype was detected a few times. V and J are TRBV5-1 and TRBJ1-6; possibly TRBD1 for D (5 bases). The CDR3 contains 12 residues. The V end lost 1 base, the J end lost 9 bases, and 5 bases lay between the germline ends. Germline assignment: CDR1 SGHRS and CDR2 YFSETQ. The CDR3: CASSLTGSPLHF. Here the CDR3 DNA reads TGCGCCAGCAGCTTGACAGGTTCACCCCTCCACTTT.

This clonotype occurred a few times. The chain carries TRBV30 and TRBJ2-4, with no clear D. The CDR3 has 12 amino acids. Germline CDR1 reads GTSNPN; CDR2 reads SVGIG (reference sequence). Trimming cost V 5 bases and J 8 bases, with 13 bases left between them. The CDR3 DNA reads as TGTGCCTGGGCCTCGGAGAGGCACATTCAGTACTTC. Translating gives CAWASERHIQYF.

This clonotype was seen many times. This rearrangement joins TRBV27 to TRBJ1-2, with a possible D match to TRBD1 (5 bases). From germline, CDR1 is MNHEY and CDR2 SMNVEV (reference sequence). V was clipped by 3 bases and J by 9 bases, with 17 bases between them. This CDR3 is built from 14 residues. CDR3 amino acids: CASSFVRDGPCYTF. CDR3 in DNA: TGTGCCAGCAGTTTTGTTAGGGACGGCCCCTGCTACACCTTC.